This TCR beta chain was captured by sequencing in a study of vaccination effects on CD4 cells after COVID-19. About the study: Post-vaccine specimens arrived a median 72 days past the second dose. Regarding the study as a whole: Convalescent patients were scarce, and early post-infection timepoints were absent.

Of note for this clone: Its target is unknown.

Expansion of antigen-specific CD4+ T cells with viral peptide pools was carried out by the ViraFEST assay before sequencing. CD4+ T cells were isolated after 10 days of culture. The participants, recipients of two vaccine doses, got either BNT162b2 or mRNA-1273. A few million PBMC were seeded per well and grown in the presence of about 10 IU/ml IL-2 and around 10 ug/ml peptides. Half of the medium was exchanged for IL-2 medium on both days 3 and 7. Profiling relied on immunoSEQ multiplex PCR, and the TCRdb table lists in-frame clones only, not all of them. The profile covers under 35,000 clones, with roughly 74% appearing a single time and about 9% taken by the ten largest. Germline CDR1 and CDR2: SGHKS and YYEKEE (reference sequence). The CDR3 is 14 residues long. After removal of 3 bases from V and 7 bases from J, the junction contained 6 bases not matched to a gene.

The sequencing here drew on CD4+ T cells from PBMCs cultured with HCoV-NL63 spike peptides, taken after COVID-19 vaccination. This sequence was found in a human donor who received a COVID-19 vaccine. The rearrangement links TRBV5-5 to TRBJ1-3; 8 bases are a match to TRBD1. CDR3 bases: TGTGCCAGCAGCTCCGGACAGGGAGCGAACACCATATATTTT. It encodes CASSSGQGANTIYF.